The clone carrying this T cell receptor beta chain appeared a single time. In the study's own analysis: Estimates of nucleated cell counts were drawn from the amplification of reference gene primers. Produced via immunoSEQ multiplex PCR; TCRdb's table is partial and in-frame only. Clonal size and the V and J genes are those of that table, whereas D and trimming came from the DNA. The sample comprises about 400,000 clones, around 87% of which are singletons, and about 3% rests with the top ten. The sample comes from a study of blood T cell repertoires in COVID-19. Study background: COVID-19 samples from acute and convalescent phases originated in the United States, Italy and Spain. PBMCs, B-cell-depleted T cells, or T cells were the source of the cDNA or gDNA that made up the material.

This CDR3 spans 18 amino acids. The J segment lost 7 bases and the V segment lost 2 bases, leaving 15 bases of the junction unmatched. Germline CDR1 SNHLY, CDR2 FYNNEI. The sequenced sample was peripheral blood. The TCR sequence derives from a human donor in a cohort sampled during active COVID-19. V usage is TRBV2 and J usage is TRBJ2-1; 9 bases align to TRBD1. CDR3 protein: CASSESVFSGTGQNEQFF. CDR3 DNA sequence: TGTGCCAGCAGTGAATCAGTTTTCTCTGGGACAGGGCAAAATGAGCAGTTCTTC.